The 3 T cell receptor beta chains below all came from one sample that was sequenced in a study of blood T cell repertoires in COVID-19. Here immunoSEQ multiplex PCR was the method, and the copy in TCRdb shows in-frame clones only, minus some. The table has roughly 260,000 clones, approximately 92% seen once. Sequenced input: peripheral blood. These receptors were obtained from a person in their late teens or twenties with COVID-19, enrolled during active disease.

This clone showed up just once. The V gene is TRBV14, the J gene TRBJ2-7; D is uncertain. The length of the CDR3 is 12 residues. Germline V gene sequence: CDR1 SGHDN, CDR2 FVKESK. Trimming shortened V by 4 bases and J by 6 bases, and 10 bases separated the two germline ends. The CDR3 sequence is CASSPFLVEQYF. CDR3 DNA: TGTGCCAGCAGCCCCTTTTTAGTCGAGCAGTACTTC. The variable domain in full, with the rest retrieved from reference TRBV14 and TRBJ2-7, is EAGVTQFPSHSVIEKGQTVTLRCDPISGHDNLYWYRRVMGKEIKFLLHFVKESKQDESGMPNNRFLAERTGGTYSTLKVQPAELEDSGVYFCASSPFLVEQYFGPGTRLTVT.

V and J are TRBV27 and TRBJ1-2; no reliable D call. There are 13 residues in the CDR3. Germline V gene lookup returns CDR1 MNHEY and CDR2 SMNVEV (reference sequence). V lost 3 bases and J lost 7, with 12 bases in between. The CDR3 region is CASSFGESAGYTF. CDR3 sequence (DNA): TGTGCCAGCAGTTTTGGGGAGTCAGCTGGCTACACCTTC.

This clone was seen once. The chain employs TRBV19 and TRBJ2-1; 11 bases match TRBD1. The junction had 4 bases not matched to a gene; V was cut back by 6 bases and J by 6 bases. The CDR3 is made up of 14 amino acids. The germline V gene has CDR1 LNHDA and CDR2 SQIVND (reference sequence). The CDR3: CASSGTGGPNEQFF. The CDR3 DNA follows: TGTGCCAGTAGCGGGACAGGGGGACCCAATGAGCAGTTCTTC.